The clone carrying this TCR beta chain has more than one count but fewer than ten. Antigen: not known. TCRbeta library construction was performed incorporating unique molecular identifiers. Each CDR3 protein is one row after TCRdb ran MiXCR on the PCR reads. The repertoire holds about 590,000 distinct CDR3 sequences, under 15% seen once, with over 2% in the top ten. This entry is derived from a study of T-cell reconstitution after alpha-beta-depleted transplantation in children. Study-level results: Surviving recipient T cells and thymic progenitors underlay high day-60 TCRbeta diversity in some patients. Expanded graft clones numbering several hundred reportedly gave rise to alpha-beta T cells about two months after transplant. Newly produced T cells mostly accounted for T-cell counts and diversity one year post-transplant.

Material: PBMCs, mostly from graft donor cells, obtained 360 days after TCRalphabeta/CD19-depleted stem cell transplant. This TCR was sampled from a male patient under 18 who had a stem cell transplant for acute myeloid leukemia, so the T cells may come from the graft donor.

CDR3 residues: CSAREASGTLNTDTQYF. The CDR3, as DNA: TGCAGTGCTAGAGAGGCTAGCGGGACCCTAAACACAGATACGCAGTATTTT. The V and J genes are TRBV20-1 and TRBJ2-3, with TRBD2 matching 9 bases. Trimming at V came to 0 bases and at J to 2 bases, leaving 9 bases not matched to a gene. The CDR3 has 17 amino acids. Germline loops: CDR1 DFQATT, CDR2 SNEGSKA (reference sequence).